These 32 T cell receptor beta chains came from one sample sequenced in a study of blood T cell repertoires in COVID-19. The data were produced by immunoSEQ multiplex PCR, yet TCRdb's version contains in-frame clones alone and is incomplete. The repertoire consists of 200,000 to 250,000 clones, with 65% to 85% occurring once and the leading ten covering 5.5%. The specimen sequenced was peripheral blood. These receptors originate from a human donor in a cohort sampled during active COVID-19.

The CDR3 loop is CASATGTQETQYF. The CDR3 DNA sequence: TGCGCCAGCGCTACAGGGACACAAGAGACCCAGTACTTC. The gene calls are TRBV5-1 and TRBJ2-5; weak D call: TRBD1 (6 bases). Germline assignment: CDR1 SGHRS and CDR2 YFSETQ. The CDR3 length is 13 residues. Deletions cut 7 bases from V and 2 bases from J, with 12 bases between.

The genes are TRBV11-2 and TRBJ2-2, with a weak D call TRBD2 (5 bases). This CDR3 is built from 15 residues. The V end lost 1 base, the J end lost 1 base, and 7 bases lay between the germline ends. The germline CDR1 and CDR2 sequences are SGHAT and FQNNGV. This CDR3 is CASSLGGGNTGELFF. CDR3 nucleotides: TGTGCCAGCAGCTTAGGAGGAGGGAACACCGGGGAGCTGTTTTTT.

The chain links TRBV6-5 to TRBJ2-1; possible D gene TRBD1, 6 bases. Trimming pared 2 bases from V and 6 bases from J, leaving 14 bases between. Germline V gives CDR1 MNHEY, CDR2 SVGAGI. There are 15 residues in the CDR3. CDR3 residues: CASSYTGQRANEQFF. In nucleotides, the CDR3 is TGTGCCAGCAGTTACACCGGACAGCGAGCCAATGAGCAGTTCTTC.

The chain employs TRBV27 and TRBJ2-7; 11 bases align to TRBD1. The CDR3 spans 17 residues. V lost 5 bases, J lost 3 bases, and 12 bases stayed unmatched. Germline V lookup: CDR1 MNHEY, CDR2 SMNVEV (reference sequence). DNA of the CDR3: TGTGCCAGCAGTCCCTTTGTGGGGGGGACAGGGGGCTACGAGCAGTACTTC. It codes for CASSPFVGGTGGYEQYF.

The chain joins TRBV27 to TRBJ1-6; TRBD1 aligns across 12 bases. The J segment lost 6 bases and the V segment lost 6 bases, leaving 6 bases of the junction unmatched. CDR1 MNHEY and CDR2 SMNVEV come from the germline V gene (reference sequence). The CDR3 is 16 residues long. The CDR3 DNA follows: TGTGCCAGCAGCGGGGACAGGGGGCGTGTTAATTCACCCCTCCACTTT. It yields the protein CASSGDRGRVNSPLHF.

This clone was seen only a few times. This chain connects TRBV4-1 to TRBJ1-5; TRBD1 might be the D (5 bases). Between the trimmed V and J ends, which lost 1 base and 7 bases, there was a span of 17 bases. Per the germline V gene, CDR1 is MGHRA and CDR2 is YSYEKL. This CDR3 region has 16 residues. This chain's CDR3 is CASSQGGGIERQPQHF. The DNA of the CDR3 is TGCGCCAGCAGCCAAGGGGGCGGGATCGAGCGGCAGCCCCAGCATTTT.

The V and J genes are TRBV4-2 and TRBJ2-2, with 8 bases that match TRBD2. CDR3 length equals 16 residues. The germline gives CDR1 LGHNA, CDR2 YNFKEQ. V shed 5 bases, J shed 4 bases, and the junction held 9 bases outside the gene matches. The CDR3 spells CASSARTSRPTGELFF. The CDR3 nucleotides read TGTGCCAGCAGCGCCCGGACTAGCCGCCCCACCGGGGAGCTGTTTTTT.

The J gene is TRBJ1-3, the V gene TRBV2; TRBD1 is a possible D gene (5 bases). The CDR3 has 16 amino acids. CDR1 and CDR2 from the germline V gene are SNHLY and FYNNEI. Trimming removed 5 bases from V and 0 bases from J, with 14 bases in between. CDR3 coding DNA: TGTGCCAGCAGTTTACAGGCGGCTAGCTCTGGAAACACCATATATTTT. Amino acid sequence: CASSLQAASSGNTIYF.

The chain is built from TRBV10-1 and TRBJ2-5, with TRBD2 as a possible D gene (5 bases). The CDR3 spans 14 residues. Germline V lookup: CDR1 WNHNN, CDR2 SYGVQD (reference sequence). Trimming left V 3 bases short and J 3 bases short, with 11 bases between. CDR3 in amino acids: CASSDGLAEETQYF. The CDR3 nucleotides read TGCGCCAGCAGTGATGGGCTAGCAGAAGAGACCCAGTACTTC.

This chain joins TRBV5-1 and TRBJ2-7; tentatively, D is TRBD2 (6 bases). Germline CDR1 reads SGHRS; CDR2 reads YFSETQ. The V end lost 0 bases, the J end lost 0 bases, and 10 bases lay between the germline ends. CDR3 size: 15 residues. The CDR3 DNA follows: TGCGCCAGCAGCTTGGCCATTAGCGGCTCCTACGAGCAGTACTTC. This translates into CASSLAISGSYEQYF.

The sample holds a few counts of this clone. The chain joins TRBV28 to TRBJ2-1, with TRBD2 identical over 7 bases. Per the germline V gene, CDR1 is MDHEN and CDR2 is SYDVKM. The CDR3 has 13 amino acids. The V and J ends lost 8 bases and 2 bases, in that order; junction bases with no gene match: 3. The CDR3 DNA reads TGTGCCAGCGAGCGGGAACCCTACAATGAGCAGTTCTTC. The encoded protein is CASEREPYNEQFF.

The chain employs TRBV18 and TRBJ2-7; tentative D call: TRBD2 (7 bases). Germline lookup yields CDR1 KGHSH and CDR2 LQKENI. The length of the CDR3 is 14 residues. V was cut by 6 bases and J by 6 bases, with 18 bases left in between. This CDR3 is CASSLEGGGREQYF. DNA of the CDR3: TGTGCCAGCTCCCTCGAAGGGGGGGGCCGCGAGCAGTACTTC.

The J gene is TRBJ2-5, the V gene TRBV30; 8 bases match TRBD2. The CDR3 is 13 residues long. J gave up 6 bases and V 0 bases, and 3 bases lay outside the gene matches. Germline CDR1 reads GTSNPN; CDR2 reads SVGIG (reference sequence). This CDR3 is CAWSVPGGKTQYF. The CDR3 DNA reads TGTGCCTGGAGTGTACCGGGAGGGAAGACCCAGTACTTC.

The chain combines TRBV24-1 with TRBJ2-3; TRBD2 aligns across 8 bases. The CDR3 is made up of 17 amino acids. Trimming cost V 4 bases and J 4 bases; bases outside gene matches: 12. Germline CDR1 and CDR2: KGHDR and SFDVKD. The DNA of the CDR3 is TGTGCCACCAGTGACCGTGTAGCGGGATTCAGCCCAGATACGCAGTATTTT. This gives the protein CATSDRVAGFSPDTQYF.

The genes are TRBV5-4 and TRBJ1-6; 8 nucleotides agree with TRBD1. Germline CDR1 and CDR2: SGHNT and YYREEE (reference sequence). This CDR3 region has 17 residues. V lost 1 base to trimming and J lost 7 bases; unmatched junction nucleotides: 10. The CDR3 here is CASSLSRTGSPNSPLHF. CDR3 in DNA: TGTGCCAGCAGCTTGAGTAGGACAGGGAGCCCCAATTCACCCCTCCACTTT.

The rearrangement joins TRBV5-5 to TRBJ1-5; 7 nucleotides agree with TRBD1. There are 16 residues in the CDR3. V shed 2 bases, J shed 2 bases, and the junction held 7 bases outside the gene matches. CDR1 is SGHKS and CDR2 is YYEKEE in the germline V gene (reference sequence). Written as DNA, the CDR3 is TGTGCCAGCAGCTTCAATGGACAGGCGGGCAATCAGCCCCAGCATTTT. The encoded protein is CASSFNGQAGNQPQHF.

This chain uses TRBV13 with TRBJ2-7; 11 nucleotides line up with TRBD2. Germline assignment: CDR1 PRHDT and CDR2 FYEKMQ (reference sequence). V lost 5 bases and J lost 6; bases outside the gene matches: 6. This CDR3 comprises 14 residues. CDR3 protein: CASSPATSGVEQYF. The CDR3 nucleotides read TGTGCCAGCAGCCCTGCGACTAGCGGGGTCGAGCAGTACTTC.

This clone was picked up many times. The V call is TRBV5-6, the J call TRBJ1-5, with 8 bases fitting TRBD1. CDR1 and CDR2 from the germline V gene are SGHDT and YYEEEE. With 3 bases clipped from V and 5 bases from J, the junction kept 7 bases outside the gene matches. The length of the CDR3 is 15 residues. DNA of the CDR3: TGTGCCAGCAGCTCCGGCGACAGGGGAGATCAGCCCCAGCATTTT. It encodes CASSSGDRGDQPQHF.

The V gene is TRBV27, the J gene TRBJ2-7; 8 bases fit TRBD1. Germline lookup yields CDR1 MNHEY and CDR2 SMNVEV (reference sequence). V shed 4 bases and J 2 bases; nucleotides not matched to a gene: 7. This CDR3 is built from 15 residues. CDR3: CASSSWGQEAYEQYF. As DNA, the CDR3 is TGTGCCAGCAGTTCTTGGGGACAGGAAGCCTACGAGCAGTACTTC.

The rearrangement joins TRBV4-1 to TRBJ1-1, with 7 bases aligning to TRBD1. CDR1 and CDR2 from the germline V gene are MGHRA and YSYEKL. The CDR3 is 18 residues long. Trimming cost V 0 bases and J 0 bases; bases outside gene matches: 10. The CDR3 loop is CASSQDLRGQSMNTEAFF. DNA of the CDR3: TGCGCCAGCAGCCAAGATCTCAGGGGACAGAGCATGAACACTGAAGCTTTCTTT.

This rearrangement joins TRBV5-1 to TRBJ2-1, with 8 bases identical to TRBD1. Looked up from germline, CDR1 is SGHRS and CDR2 is YFSETQ. The trim removed 2 bases at V and 6 bases at J, leaving 7 bases unmatched. This CDR3 region has 15 residues. CDR3 coding DNA: TGCGCCAGCAGCTTTACGGCAGGGGGCGTCAATGAGCAGTTCTTC. Protein product: CASSFTAGGVNEQFF.

This clone has just one count. The rearrangement joins TRBV6-5 to TRBJ1-5; D remains unclear. The CDR3 has 13 amino acids. Germline CDR1 MNHEY, CDR2 SVGAGI. Trimming removed 2 bases from V and 7 bases from J, with 9 bases in between. The CDR3 sequence is CASSYGNAQPQHF. CDR3 sequence (DNA): TGTGCCAGCAGTTACGGCAATGCCCAGCCCCAGCATTTT.

There are a few counts of this clone. This chain links TRBV10-2 with TRBJ2-5; 9 bases agree with TRBD2. CDR1 and CDR2 from the germline V gene are WSHSY and SAAADI. This CDR3 has 13 residues. The V and J ends lost 6 bases and 5 bases, in that order; junction bases with no gene match: 4. Here the CDR3 DNA reads TGCGCCAGCAGGCGGGGGGGCCTGGAGACCCAGTACTTC. Translating gives CASRRGGLETQYF.

V and J are TRBV7-3 and TRBJ2-6; the D gene is possibly TRBD1 (5 bases). Per the germline V gene, CDR1 is SGHTA and CDR2 is FQGTGA. CDR3 length: 16 amino acids. Trimming took off 3 bases at V and 0 bases at J, with 9 bases between the two ends. The CDR3 coding sequence is TGTGCCAGCAGCTTTGACAGACACTCTGGGGCCAACGTCCTGACTTTC. The encoded protein is CASSFDRHSGANVLTF.

This rearrangement joins TRBV3-1 (or the pseudogene TRBV3-2) to TRBJ2-1; TRBD2 aligns across 9 bases. CDR1 and CDR2 from the germline V gene are LGHDT and YNNKEL (reference sequence). The ends lost 4 bases at V and 3 bases at J; junction bases unmatched: 7. The CDR3 runs 16 residues. The CDR3 DNA is TGTGCCAGCAGCCGATCGTTAGCGGGGGACTACAATGAGCAGTTCTTC. It translates to CASSRSLAGDYNEQFF.

In its sample, this clone was seen a few times. The gene calls are TRBV14 and TRBJ1-2, with TRBD1 identical over 9 bases. CDR1 is SGHDN and CDR2 is FVKESK in the germline V gene. Trimming at V came to 3 bases and at J to 2 bases, leaving 10 bases not matched to a gene. CDR3 length equals 17 residues. The CDR3 is CASSQDSRTGANYGYTF. For the CDR3, the DNA is TGTGCCAGCAGCCAGGACTCCAGGACAGGGGCAAACTATGGCTACACCTTC.

This chain links TRBV10-1 with TRBJ2-7; D perhaps matches TRBD1 (6 bases). Germline V CDR1 and CDR2: WNHNN, SYGVQD (reference sequence). The CDR3 is 14 residues long. Trimming removed 9 bases from V and 4 bases from J, with 19 bases in between. CDR3 nucleotides: TGCGCCAGTAACGGACAGATACCTCCTTACGAGCAGTACTTC. It yields the protein CASNGQIPPYEQYF.

The chain employs TRBV19 and TRBJ2-1, with D maybe TRBD2 (6 bases). From germline, CDR1 is LNHDA and CDR2 SQIVND (reference sequence). Between the trimmed V and J ends, which lost 2 bases and 3 bases, there was a span of 20 bases. The CDR3 sequence is 18 residues long. The chain's CDR3 is CASSITPWAAGNYNEQFF. The CDR3 region has the DNA TGTGCCAGTAGTATAACTCCCTGGGCTGCGGGGAACTACAATGAGCAGTTCTTC. The full variable domain, rest sourced from reference TRBV19 and TRBJ2-1, is DGGITQSPKYLFRKEGQNVTLSCEQNLNHDAMYWYRQDPGQGLRLIYYSQIVNDFQKGDIAEGYSVSREKKESFPLTVTSAQKNPTAFYLCASSITPWAAGNYNEQFFGPGTRLTVL.

This chain joins TRBV7-6 and TRBJ1-3, with TRBD1 as a possible D gene (6 bases). The germline gives CDR1 SGHVS, CDR2 FNYEAQ. V was clipped by 4 bases and J by 0 bases, with 13 bases between them. The CDR3 is made up of 16 amino acids. The DNA for the CDR3 is TGTGCCAGCAGCTCAATGGGGGCTAGCTCTGGAAACACCATATATTTT. Its protein is CASSSMGASSGNTIYF.

CDR3: CASSPNSGPNTEAFF. Written as DNA, the CDR3 is TGTGCCAGCTCACCCAATTCAGGCCCGAACACTGAAGCTTTCTTT. This chain joins TRBV18 and TRBJ1-1; D is undetermined. The CDR3 is 15 residues long. The V and J ends lost 3 bases and 1 base respectively, with 12 bases between them. Per germline, CDR1 KGHSH and CDR2 LQKENI.

The V gene is TRBV7-9, the J gene TRBJ1-1, with D possibly matching TRBD1 (6 bases). Germline assignment: CDR1 SEHNR and CDR2 FQNEAQ (reference sequence). The CDR3 consists of 16 residues. V was trimmed by 8 bases and J by 0 bases, leaving 19 bases between them. For the CDR3, the DNA is TGTGCCAGCCTCGCTCCGGACAGCCGGTTGAACACTGAAGCTTTCTTT. This sequence encodes CASLAPDSRLNTEAFF.

The V gene is TRBV7-2, the J gene TRBJ2-1, with 10 nucleotides matching TRBD2. CDR3 length: 16 amino acids. V shed 3 bases, J shed 6 bases, and the junction held 8 bases outside the gene matches. Germline V CDR1 and CDR2: SGHTA, FQGNSA. The CDR3 DNA reads as TGTGCCAGCAGCTTGCAAGCGGGGGGGCCCTCCAATGAGCAGTTCTTC. Translated, it gives CASSLQAGGPSNEQFF. Complete variable domain (other parts from reference TRBV7-2 and TRBJ2-1): GAGVSQSPSNKVTEKGKDVELRCDPISGHTALYWYRQSLGQGLEFLIYFQGNSAPDKSGLPSDRFSAERTGGSVSTLTIQRTQQEDSAVYLCASSLQAGGPSNEQFFGPGTRLTVL.